The 30 T cell receptor beta chains reported below all come from one sample, sequenced in a study of CD8 T cells in ankylosing spondylitis. Study-level findings and limits: Among TCR beta sequences, a motif of several highly homologous variants appeared characteristic of ankylosing spondylitis blood.

Their target antigens are unknown. TCRdb reprocessed the 5' RACE reads with MiXCR, giving one entry per CDR3 protein. The sample lists 500,000 or so distinct CDR3 sequences, roughly 5% occurring once. The sample was blood, either unsorted or a sorted T cell fraction (not recorded which). The receptor source for this set is a male donor with ankylosing spondylitis.

This clonotype was found many times. This chain joins TRBV14 and TRBJ1-1; possible D gene TRBD1, 6 bases. Germline CDR1 is SGHDN and CDR2 is FVKESK. The CDR3 has 13 amino acids. Trimming removed 0 bases from V and 14 bases from J, with 16 bases in between. The CDR3 spells CASSQDFYRDIFF. The DNA of the CDR3 is TGTGCCAGCAGCCAAGATTTCTATCGGGACATCTTCTTT.

This clonotype was seen only a few times. The chain recombines TRBV20-1 with TRBJ2-3, with TRBD2 matching over 9 bases. Germline lookup yields CDR1 DFQATT and CDR2 SNEGSKA (reference sequence). This CDR3 is 15 amino acids long. V gave up 6 bases and J gave up 1 base; unmatched junction bases: 8. The CDR3: CSATRTSARTDTQYF. Here the CDR3 DNA reads TGCAGTGCCACCAGGACTAGCGCCCGCACAGATACGCAGTATTTT.

This clonotype was seen ten or more times. The chain has TRBV4-3 and TRBJ1-5, with D maybe TRBD1 (5 bases). The CDR3 is 16 amino acids. Germline-derived CDR1 and CDR2 are LGHNA and YSLEER. Trimming removed 0 bases at V and 7 bases at J, with 16 bases between. Here the CDR3 reads CASSQDYRTSGQPQHF. Here the CDR3 DNA reads TGCGCCAGCAGCCAAGATTACAGGACGTCAGGACAGCCCCAGCATTTT.

This clonotype was observed at least ten times. The chain joins TRBV5-1 to TRBJ1-3; D not resolved. Trimming stripped 1 base from V and 0 bases from J, with 11 bases between. The CDR3 length is 16 residues. CDR1 is SGHRS, CDR2 YFSETQ, per germline. CDR3 region: CASSLRDLGSGNTIYF. CDR3 nucleotide sequence: TGCGCCAGCAGCTTGAGGGATTTGGGCTCTGGAAACACCATATATTTT. Drawing the rest from reference TRBV5-1 and TRBJ1-3, the complete variable domain is KAGVTQTPRYLIKTRGQQVTLSCSPISGHRSVSWYQQTPGQGLQFLFEYFSETQRNKGNFPGRFSGRQFSNSRSEMNVSTLELGDSALYLCASSLRDLGSGNTIYFGEGSWLTVV.

This clonotype occurred a few times. V and J are TRBV4-2 and TRBJ1-4; D might be TRBD1 (6 bases). Trimming stripped 6 bases from V and 7 bases from J, with 15 bases between. CDR3 length: 14 residues. Germline values: CDR1 LGHNA, CDR2 YNFKEQ. CDR3 residues: CASSRTEVAEKLFF. The CDR3 DNA sequence: TGTGCCAGCAGTCGGACAGAGGTTGCTGAAAAACTGTTTTTT.

This clonotype was detected many times. The V call is TRBV20-1, the J call TRBJ1-4, with 7 positions matching TRBD1. Germline V CDR1 and CDR2: DFQATT, SNEGSKA (reference sequence). The CDR3 is made up of 13 amino acids. V trimming: 4 bases; J trimming: 3 bases; junction bases outside the gene matches: 2. Here the CDR3 reads CSATTGANEKLFF. The CDR3 DNA sequence: TGCAGTGCTACTACAGGGGCTAATGAAAAACTGTTTTTT.

This clonotype was picked up many times. This chain connects TRBV5-1 to TRBJ2-7, with 8 bases fitting TRBD1. Germline V gene lookup returns CDR1 SGHRS and CDR2 YFSETQ. V was pared by 5 bases and J by 2 bases, with 9 bases of the junction left unmatched. The CDR3 consists of 15 residues. CDR3 nucleotides: TGCGCCAGCAGTCCGCTCGGACAGGGACCCTACGAGCAGTACTTC. Translation: CASSPLGQGPYEQYF.

This clonotype has at least ten counts. V usage is TRBV25-1 and J usage is TRBJ1-1, with D uncertain. Deletions cut 6 bases from V and 3 bases from J, with 8 bases between. The CDR3 extends over 12 amino acids. Germline V CDR1 and CDR2: MGHDK, SYGVNS. In nucleotides, the CDR3 is TGTGCCAGCAGGACGGCTTACACTGAAGCTTTCTTT. This gives the protein CASRTAYTEAFF.

There are a few counts of this clonotype. The genes are TRBV2 and TRBJ2-3; no clear D. Trimming took 4 bases from V and 6 from J, leaving 11 bases between them. This CDR3 contains 13 residues. The germline V gene has CDR1 SNHLY and CDR2 FYNNEI. The CDR3 DNA is TGTGCCAGCAGTGCCGAAGGGTGGGATACGCAGTATTTT. Protein product: CASSAEGWDTQYF.

This clonotype was observed many times. The chain recombines TRBV29-1 with TRBJ2-7; the D gene is possibly TRBD2 (6 bases). This CDR3 has 14 residues. V was cut by 7 bases and J by 2 bases, with 18 bases left in between. CDR1 is SQVTM, CDR2 ANQGSEA, per germline. The CDR3 protein is CSALGLASAYEQYF. CDR3 nucleotides: TGCAGCGCCCTAGGGCTAGCGTCAGCCTACGAGCAGTACTTC.

This clonotype was recorded at least ten times. V gene TRBV10-3 combines with J gene TRBJ2-6; 9 bases are shared with TRBD1. The CDR3 loop spans 18 amino acids. Trimming removed 10 bases from V and 2 bases from J; junction bases left unmatched: 15. CDR1 and CDR2 (germline): ENHRY, SYGVKD. The CDR3 loop reads CATCPGQGRLPGANVLTF. The CDR3 DNA is TGTGCCACCTGTCCGGGACAGGGTCGTTTACCTGGGGCCAACGTCCTGACTTTC.

The rearrangement links TRBV9 to TRBJ2-7, with D tentatively TRBD1 (5 bases). CDR1 is SGDLS and CDR2 is YYNGEE in the germline V gene. The CDR3 loop spans 14 amino acids. The V end lost 4 bases, the J end lost 2 bases, and 13 bases lay between the germline ends. The CDR3 loop is CASSPTVGPYEQYF. As DNA, the CDR3 is TGTGCCAGCAGCCCCACGGTGGGGCCCTACGAGCAGTACTTC.

This clonotype came up many times. The gene calls are TRBV15 and TRBJ2-1; D perhaps matches TRBD1 (6 bases). From germline, CDR1 is LNHNV and CDR2 YYDKDF (reference sequence). The CDR3 length is 16 residues. Trimming took 3 bases from V and 7 from J, leaving 19 bases between them. The CDR3 spells CATSSVQGGGRNEQFF. Written as DNA, the CDR3 is TGTGCCACCAGCAGTGTACAGGGTGGTGGACGTAATGAGCAGTTCTTC.

This clonotype was observed many times. CDR3: CSAQNYGYTF. The CDR3 DNA sequence: TGCAGTGCTCAAAACTATGGCTACACCTTC. The chain couples TRBV20-1 to TRBJ1-2; D is unclear. The CDR3 is made up of 10 amino acids. Trimming removed 5 bases at V and 2 bases at J, with 3 bases between. CDR1 and CDR2 from the germline V gene are DFQATT and SNEGSKA (reference sequence).

There are many counts of this clonotype. The V call is TRBV12-3 or TRBV12-4, the J call TRBJ2-1; D gene ambiguous. The CDR3 consists of 16 residues. V lost 5 bases to trimming and J lost 2 bases, with 16 bases between them. Here the CDR3 reads CASSKDPVRTYNEQFF. In nucleotides, the CDR3 is TGTGCCAGCAGTAAGGATCCCGTTAGGACCTACAATGAGCAGTTCTTC.

This clonotype was seen ten or more times. The rearrangement links TRBV7-2 to TRBJ1-6; 8 positions agree with TRBD1. CDR1 is SGHTA, CDR2 FQGNSA, per germline. V dropped 5 bases and J dropped 9; count of bases not matched to a gene: 9. The CDR3 covers 15 residues. CDR3 loop: CASSRAGTGRSPLHF. As DNA, the CDR3 is TGTGCCAGCAGCCGGGCGGGGACAGGTCGTTCACCCCTCCACTTT.

There are many counts of this clonotype. The V gene is TRBV20-1, the J gene TRBJ1-6; TRBD1 matches 7 bases. The V gene end was trimmed by 5 bases and the J gene end by 8 bases; junction bases not matched to a gene: 12. CDR3 length equals 15 residues. Per germline, CDR1 DFQATT and CDR2 SNEGSKA (reference sequence). The CDR3 DNA sequence: TGCAGTGCTCACTCCTCGACAGGGAAGTATTCACCCCTCCACTTT. It encodes CSAHSSTGKYSPLHF.

This clonotype was seen repeatedly, ten times or more. The V and J genes are TRBV25-1 and TRBJ2-3; 9 bases are shared with TRBD2. The CDR3 has 16 amino acids. Unmatched junction bases numbered 3, after V lost 0 bases and J lost 2 bases. Germline loops: CDR1 MGHDK, CDR2 SYGVNS. CDR3 nucleotide sequence: TGTGCCAGCAGTGAATATGGCGGGGGGGTCACAGATACGCAGTATTTT. Translated: CASSEYGGGVTDTQYF.

Ten or more counts support this clonotype. J is TRBJ2-1 and V is TRBV5-6, with 10 bases matching TRBD2. The CDR3 is made up of 15 amino acids. The trim removed 5 bases at V and 6 bases at J, leaving 8 bases unmatched. Germline CDR1 is SGHDT and CDR2 is YYEEEE. For the CDR3, the DNA is TGTGCCAGCAGGGATCTAGCGGGAGTCGCCAATGAGCAGTTCTTC. Residues: CASRDLAGVANEQFF.

The chain has TRBV9 and TRBJ2-5; TRBD2 aligns across 11 bases. The CDR3 runs 18 residues. Germline CDR1 SGDLS, CDR2 YYNGEE. The ends lost 2 bases at V and 5 bases at J; junction bases unmatched: 14. The chain's CDR3 is CASSVATSGVKRKETQYF. The CDR3 DNA follows: TGTGCCAGCAGCGTCGCGACTAGCGGGGTCAAGAGGAAGGAGACCCAGTACTTC. The complete variable domain, with remaining parts taken from reference TRBV9 and TRBJ2-5, reads DSGVTQTPKHLITATGQRVTLRCSPRSGDLSVYWYQQSLDQGLQFLIQYYNGEERAKGNILERFSAQQFPDLHSELNLSSLELGDSALYFCASSVATSGVKRKETQYFGPGTRLLVL.

This clonotype has a count of ten or more. The chain is built from TRBV20-1 and TRBJ2-1; D ambiguous. Germline V gene lookup returns CDR1 DFQATT and CDR2 SNEGSKA (reference sequence). Trimming left V 0 bases short and J 5 bases short, with 17 bases between. There are 16 residues in the CDR3. The CDR3 reads CSARDPRMVRDNEQFF. DNA for the CDR3: TGCAGTGCTAGAGACCCAAGGATGGTTAGGGACAATGAGCAGTTCTTC.

This clonotype has only a few counts. The chain is built from TRBV30 and TRBJ1-1, with D hard to call. The CDR3 spans 12 residues. The V end lost 0 bases, the J end lost 4 bases, and 6 bases lay between the germline ends. Germline V CDR1 and CDR2: GTSNPN, SVGIG (reference sequence). CDR3 region: CAWSVGITEAFF. In nucleotides, the CDR3 is TGTGCCTGGAGTGTCGGTATCACTGAAGCTTTCTTT.

In its sample, this clonotype was seen a few times. The chain couples TRBV27 to TRBJ2-7; D unclear. This CDR3 is built from 13 residues. Germline V gene lookup returns CDR1 MNHEY and CDR2 SMNVEV (reference sequence). Trimming pared 3 bases from V and 4 bases from J, leaving 10 bases between. CDR3 sequence: CASSFDPFYEQYF. In DNA, the CDR3 is TGTGCCAGCAGTTTCGACCCCTTTTACGAGCAGTACTTC.

In this sample, this clonotype turned up many times. The J gene is TRBJ1-4, the V gene TRBV20-1; no clear D. This CDR3 has 13 amino acids. The germline V gene encodes CDR1 DFQATT and CDR2 SNEGSKA (reference sequence). The CDR3 reads CSAEEGFNEKLFF. CDR3 sequence (DNA): TGCAGCGCCGAGGAGGGTTTTAATGAAAAACTGTTTTTT.

V and J are TRBV7-2 and TRBJ1-2; D not resolved. V was clipped by 2 bases and J by 5 bases, with 6 bases between them. CDR1 SGHTA and CDR2 FQGNSA come from the germline V gene. The CDR3 is 12 amino acids. The CDR3 coding sequence is TGTGCCAGCAGCTTAATCCAATATGGCTACACCTTC. Residues: CASSLIQYGYTF.

To note about this clonotype: This clone may be a read error of a much larger clone one base away. The rearrangement joins TRBV12-3 or TRBV12-4 to TRBJ1-6; 9 bases map to TRBD1. The CDR3 length is 15 residues. V was clipped by 5 bases and J by 10 bases; unmatched bases: 9. The CDR3: CASSGDRALRSPLHF. For the CDR3, the DNA is TGTGCCAGCAGTGGGGACAGGGCGCTTCGGTCACCCCTCCACTTT.

This clonotype was seen repeatedly, ten times or more. The V gene is TRBV28, the J gene TRBJ2-7; D unclear. CDR1 is MDHEN, CDR2 SYDVKM, per germline. This CDR3 contains 12 residues. V dropped 7 bases and J dropped 4 bases, with 11 bases sitting between them. The CDR3 sequence: CASIGIHYEQYF. As DNA, the CDR3 is TGTGCCAGCATAGGGATTCATTACGAGCAGTACTTC. Full variable domain (outside the CDR3, taken from reference TRBV28 and TRBJ2-7): DVKVTQSSRYLVKRTGEKVFLECVQDMDHENMFWYRQDPGLGLRLIYFSYDVKMKEKGDIPEGYSVSREKKERFSLILESASTNQTSMYLCASIGIHYEQYFGPGTRLTVT.

In its sample, this clonotype was seen many times. J is TRBJ1-3 and V is TRBV5-1; D perhaps matches TRBD1 (5 bases). The CDR3 runs to 16 residues. V lost 0 bases and J lost 2, with 12 bases in between. Germline lookup yields CDR1 SGHRS and CDR2 YFSETQ. This chain's CDR3 is CASSLGTLGAGNTIYF. DNA for the CDR3: TGCGCCAGCAGCTTGGGGACCCTAGGGGCTGGAAACACCATATATTTT.

This clonotype has a handful of counts. CDR3 DNA: TGCGCCAGCAGCTGGACTAGCGGGAGAACAGATACGCAGTATTTT. It yields the protein CASSWTSGRTDTQYF. V gene TRBV5-1 combines with J gene TRBJ2-3; 13 bases are a match to TRBD2. The ends lost 3 bases at V and 3 bases at J; junction bases unmatched: 1. The CDR3 is 15 amino acids. CDR1 SGHRS and CDR2 YFSETQ come from the germline V gene.

This clonotype was detected only a few times. The chain combines TRBV7-2 with TRBJ2-5; D perhaps matches TRBD1 (5 bases). Trimming removed 5 bases from V and 10 bases from J, with 17 bases in between. The length of the CDR3 is 13 residues. Germline loops: CDR1 SGHTA, CDR2 FQGNSA. The CDR3 nucleotides read TGTGCCAGCAGCCAAGGCTCAGGGTGGGGCCAGTACTTC. Encoded protein: CASSQGSGWGQYF.